The rows below give T cell receptor beta chains drawn from one sample of a study of Tregs in tolerant kidney transplant recipients. Clones were sequenced by immunoSEQ multiplex PCR, and TCRdb holds only the in-frame ones, with some missing. The table shows 84,000 or so clones, with under 95% occurring only once. Sequenced here: CD4+ T cells from blood (PBMCs), sampled 12 months after the transplant. The receptors originated from a human patient who received a combined kidney and bone marrow transplant. Some T cells may trace back to the graft donor. Each CDR3 is given with its conserved first and last residue. Each record gives: CDR3 length, J gene, D gene, V gene, clone size, CDR3 protein, CDR3 DNA. A D gene is named only where the DNA matches it firmly. Expanded clones get a size class; other rows say once, few or many, or leave the size out.

17,TRBJ2-1,TRBD2,TRBV5-1,NA,CASSSTGTSGGRNEQFF,TGCGCCAGCAGCTCTACAGGGACTAGCGGGGGGCGGAATGAGCAGTTCTTC
16,TRBJ1-5,NA,TRBV7-8,NA,CASSPSTGYSNQPQHF,TGTGCCAGCAGCCCCTCGACAGGCTATAGCAATCAGCCCCAGCATTTT
15,TRBJ2-7,NA,TRBV11-2,NA,CASSSIQGYSYEQYF,TGTGCCAGCAGCTCCATACAGGGTTACTCCTACGAGCAGTACTTC
13,TRBJ2-7,NA,TRBV15,NA,CATSRGGDYEQYF,TGTGCCACCAGCAGAGGAGGAGATTACGAGCAGTACTTC
16,TRBJ2-7,NA,TRBV7-2,NA,CASSLVLLNSAYEQYF,TGTGCCAGCAGCTTAGTCTTACTGAACAGTGCCTACGAGCAGTACTTC
15,TRBJ2-6,NA,TRBV4-1,NA,CASSPGPSGANVLTF,TGCGCCAGCAGCCCAGGCCCATCTGGGGCCAACGTCCTGACTTTC
15,TRBJ2-7,NA,TRBV5-1,NA,CASSSWWGGTYEQYF,TGCGCCAGCAGCTCCTGGTGGGGCGGAACCTACGAGCAGTACTTC
14,TRBJ1-1,TRBD1,TRBV19,NA,CASSRGQPNTEAFF,TGTGCCAGTAGTAGGGGACAGCCGAACACTGAAGCTTTCTTT
16,TRBJ2-2,NA,TRBV5-1,NA,CASSLSVGGRTGELFF,TGCGCCAGCAGCTTGAGCGTGGGGGGACGAACCGGGGAGCTGTTTTTT
16,TRBJ2-1,NA,TRBV15,NA,CATSRGGGAGINEQFF,TGTGCCACCAGCAGAGGGGGGGGCGCAGGTATCAATGAGCAGTTCTTC
14,TRBJ1-2,TRBD1,TRBV28,NA,CASSSMTGAKGYTF,TGTGCCAGCAGTTCCATGACAGGGGCTAAGGGCTACACCTTC
12,TRBJ2-7,TRBD1,TRBV5-4,few,CASSLDRGEQYF,TGTGCCAGCAGTTTGGACAGGGGCGAGCAGTACTTC
12,TRBJ1-1,NA,TRBV19,NA,CASSFPEAEAFF,TGTGCCAGTAGTTTCCCCGAGGCTGAAGCTTTCTTT
17,TRBJ2-7,TRBD2,TRBV15,once,CATSRSGAGDGSYEQYF,TGTGCCACCAGCAGATCTGGGGCGGGGGACGGATCCTACGAGCAGTACTTC
14,TRBJ2-7,NA,TRBV9,NA,CASSGGGDPVEQYF,TGTGCCAGCAGCGGAGGGGGGGACCCCGTCGAGCAGTACTTC
15,TRBJ2-5,TRBD2,TRBV6-5,NA,CASDRAGGPIETQYF,TGTGCCTCAGATCGAGCGGGGGGGCCGATAGAGACCCAGTACTTC
15,TRBJ2-7,TRBD2,TRBV7-2,NA,CASSPITGGSYEQYF,TGTGCCAGCAGCCCCATCACGGGGGGTTCCTACGAGCAGTACTTC
13,TRBJ1-2,NA,TRBV4-2,NA,CASSQVTVYGYTF,TGTGCCAGCAGCCAAGTCACAGTGTATGGCTACACCTTC